The entry below gives a single T cell receptor beta chain sequence along with its context. Its antigen is as yet unknown. The sample comes from a study of a mutant IDH1 vaccine in newly diagnosed glioma. For the study at large: Treated patients, about 60% male and roughly 40% female, averaged around 40 years of age. Patients had received radiotherapy, temozolomide, or both previously, most receiving both. Study findings and constraints: Of all patients, around 94% showed vaccine-induced immune responses.

Time point in this sample: baseline, week 1 (first vaccination visit). Described treatment: pre-vaccination baseline after standard-of-care therapy. The donor cohort comprised cases of new WHO grade 3 or 4 IDH1-mutant, ATRX-lost astrocytoma. Generated by immunoSEQ multiplex PCR, the TCRdb table keeps only in-frame clones and is missing some. The sample shows 75,000 to 100,000 clones, 70% to 90% of them seen only once. The receptor was derived from a woman aged 50 to 65 with glioma. The sample in question was PBMCs, obtained from a glioma patient treated with radiotherapy, temozolomide or both.

The CDR3: CASSELTRESGELFF. For the CDR3, the DNA is TGTGCCAGCAGTGAATTGACCAGGGAATCCGGGGAGCTGTTTTTT. This chain connects TRBV25-1 to TRBJ2-2; tentative D call: TRBD1 (5 bases). The CDR3 consists of 15 residues. Germline V gene data show CDR1 as MGHDK and CDR2 as SYGVNS. V was shortened by 1 base and J by 6 bases, with 12 bases between the two germline ends.